The 17 T cell receptor beta chains below all came from one sample that was sequenced in a study of blood T cell repertoires in COVID-19. Measured with immunoSEQ multiplex PCR; TCRdb has only the in-frame clones, and not every one. In the table there are around 400,000 clones, approximately 90% of which are singletons. The sequencing sample was made of PBMCs or T cells enriched from blood (not recorded which). Receptor source: a woman aged 40 to 50 who had been exposed to COVID-19.

The rearrangement links TRBV5-1 to TRBJ2-2, with 8 nucleotides matching TRBD2. Looked up from germline, CDR1 is SGHRS and CDR2 is YFSETQ. The V and J ends lost 3 bases and 3 bases, in that order; junction bases with no gene match: 7. The CDR3 contains 16 residues. The CDR3 is CASSSRGGLYTGELFF. The CDR3 DNA reads as TGCGCCAGCAGCTCTCGGGGGGGCCTATACACCGGGGAGCTGTTTTTT.

This rearrangement joins TRBV2 to TRBJ2-2; 7 bases are a match to TRBD1. Germline V gives CDR1 SNHLY, CDR2 FYNNEI. The V segment lost 6 bases and the J segment 4 bases; nucleotides outside the gene matches: 5. This CDR3 comprises 14 residues. CDR3 nucleotide sequence: TGTGCCAGCAGGAACACAGGGGTCACCGGGGAGCTGTTTTTT. Its translation: CASRNTGVTGELFF.

This clone has only one observation. This chain joins TRBV5-1 and TRBJ1-1, with unresolved D. The CDR3 is 15 amino acids. Trimming cost V 1 base and J 1 base, with 11 bases left between them. Per germline, CDR1 SGHRS and CDR2 YFSETQ. The CDR3 DNA reads as TGCGCCAGCAGCTTGATCTCGGGTAGGAACACTGAAGCTTTCTTT. This sequence encodes CASSLISGRNTEAFF.

The rearrangement joins TRBV6-5 to TRBJ1-4, with D unclear. The V and J ends lost 2 bases and 8 bases respectively, with 12 bases between them. There are 14 residues in the CDR3. Per germline, CDR1 MNHEY and CDR2 SVGAGI. The CDR3 loop is CASSYNSRQEKLFF. CDR3 coding DNA: TGTGCCAGCAGTTACAACAGTAGACAAGAAAAACTGTTTTTT.

The chain joins TRBV12-3 or TRBV12-4 to TRBJ2-2, with no clear D. The V end lost 3 bases, the J end lost 3 bases, and 5 bases lay between the germline ends. The CDR3 spans 13 residues. In DNA, the CDR3 is TGTGCCAGCAGTTTCTCTTACACCGGGGAGCTGTTTTTT. It yields the protein CASSFSYTGELFF.

This clone was counted a single time. The rearrangement links TRBV7-9 to TRBJ1-4; D remains ambiguous. Trimming removed 7 bases at V and 7 bases at J, with 19 bases between. The CDR3 is 15 amino acids. Germline V gene lookup returns CDR1 SEHNR and CDR2 FQNEAQ (reference sequence). The CDR3: CASIPPRIGSEKLFF. The DNA of the CDR3 is TGTGCCAGCATCCCGCCTAGGATCGGAAGTGAAAAACTGTTTTTT.

A single count supports this clone. The chain combines TRBV7-8 with TRBJ1-1, with a weak D call TRBD1 (5 bases). V lost 5 bases and J 0 bases, leaving 16 bases between the germline ends. The germline V gene encodes CDR1 SGHVS and CDR2 FQNEAQ. The CDR3 is made up of 16 amino acids. The CDR3 DNA reads as TGTGCCAGCAGCCCCAGGAGGTGGGGGGTGAACACTGAAGCTTTCTTT. Encoded protein: CASSPRRWGVNTEAFF.

The chain couples TRBV18 to TRBJ1-1; D possibly corresponds to TRBD1 (6 bases). The V gene's germline CDR1 is KGHSH and CDR2 LQKENI. This CDR3 comprises 14 residues. The V end was cut by 3 bases, the J end by 2 bases, with 10 bases between. For the CDR3, the DNA is TGTGCCAGCTCACCGGCAGGGGTTAACACTGAAGCTTTCTTT. It encodes CASSPAGVNTEAFF.

The V call is TRBV7-3, the J call TRBJ2-2, with a possible D match to TRBD2 (6 bases). This CDR3 is built from 16 residues. Deletions cut 1 base from V and 2 bases from J, with 11 bases between. The germline V gene has CDR1 SGHTA and CDR2 FQGTGA. The CDR3 loop is CASSLSQGLNTGELFF. CDR3 DNA sequence: TGTGCCAGCAGCTTAAGTCAGGGACTCAACACCGGGGAGCTGTTTTTT.

The rearrangement joins TRBV5-6 to TRBJ1-1; D is perhaps TRBD1 (6 bases). The CDR3 consists of 14 residues. The V gene lost 4 bases and the J gene lost 5 bases, with 15 bases spanning the gap. Germline V gene sequence: CDR1 SGHDT, CDR2 YYEEEE. The DNA of the CDR3 is TGTGCCAGCAGCACACTAGGGGGACGGACTGAAGCTTTCTTT. Protein sequence: CASSTLGGRTEAFF.

CDR3 nucleotides: TGTGCCAGTAGTAAATCCCCTAACAGGGGCACTGAAGCTTTCTTT. It is translated as CASSKSPNRGTEAFF. The V and J genes are TRBV19 and TRBJ1-1; 7 bases are a match to TRBD1. CDR3 length equals 15 residues. Germline trimming cut 4 bases from V and 4 bases from J; bases unmatched to any gene: 9. The germline V gene encodes CDR1 LNHDA and CDR2 SQIVND (reference sequence).

This clone was seen more than once but under ten times. The chain recombines TRBV6-5 with TRBJ1-2; D unresolved. The V gene lost 2 bases and the J gene lost 8 bases, with 12 bases spanning the gap. The CDR3 is 13 residues long. Germline values: CDR1 MNHEY, CDR2 SVGAGI. CDR3 DNA sequence: TGTGCCAGCAGTTACCGAGGGATTGGCGGCTACACCTTC. Translation: CASSYRGIGGYTF.

The CDR3: CASSLAASENEKLFF. The DNA of the CDR3 is TGTGCCAGCAGCTTAGCGGCCAGCGAAAATGAAAAACTGTTTTTT. This sequence joins TRBV7-9 and TRBJ1-4; D call uncertain. The CDR3 length is 15 residues. V lost 0 bases and J 5 bases, leaving 10 bases between the germline ends. Per germline, CDR1 SEHNR and CDR2 FQNEAQ (reference sequence).

CDR3 coding DNA: TGCGCCAGCAGCTTGGACAGGGACAGGAGGGGCTACACCTTC. This translates into CASSLDRDRRGYTF. The chain carries TRBV5-1 and TRBJ1-2, with 8 bases lining up with TRBD1. This CDR3 contains 14 residues. CDR1 is SGHRS, CDR2 YFSETQ, per germline. Trimming cost V 0 bases and J 8 bases; bases outside gene matches: 6.

Comments on this clone: Other DNA sequences within the sample encode an identical CDR3. V gene TRBV12-3 or TRBV12-4 combines with J gene TRBJ1-5; D might be TRBD1 (6 bases). V lost 3 bases and J lost 7, with 10 bases in between. The CDR3 loop spans 13 amino acids. CDR3 protein: CASSFGGSQPQHF. The CDR3 DNA sequence: TGTGCCAGCAGTTTTGGGGGCTCACAGCCCCAGCATTTT.

The chain couples TRBV9 to TRBJ2-1, with TRBD1 matching over 11 bases. The germline CDR1 and CDR2 sequences are SGDLS and YYNGEE. The CDR3 runs to 16 residues. Unmatched junction bases numbered 4, after V lost 3 bases and J lost 2 bases. The DNA of the CDR3 is TGTGCCAGCAGCGGAAGGACAGGGGGCACCTACAATGAGCAGTTCTTC. It is translated as CASSGRTGGTYNEQFF.

Points on this clone: The same CDR3 also results from other DNA sequences found in this sample. CDR3 coding DNA: TGTGCCTGGAGTGTACTAGCGGGGGGCCCCTACAATGAGCAGTTCTTC. The encoded protein is CAWSVLAGGPYNEQFF. V and J are TRBV30 and TRBJ2-1, with 12 bases matching TRBD2. This CDR3 comprises 16 residues. V trimming: 0 bases; J trimming: 2 bases; junction bases outside the gene matches: 2. Germline CDR1 reads GTSNPN; CDR2 reads SVGIG (reference sequence).